This T cell receptor beta chain was profiled in a study of blood T cell repertoires in COVID-19. Whole-study context: PBMCs, B-cell-depleted T cells, or T cells were the source of the cDNA or gDNA that made up the material.

Per the original methods: Estimation of nucleated cell counts was performed using reference gene primer amplification. Sequencing was performed with immunoSEQ multiplex PCR; in TCRdb, only in-frame clones are kept and a portion is missing. V and J calls and clone size are those listed in that table; D and trimming were worked out from the DNA. This repertoire shows about 120,000 clones, 80% to 85% found once; its top ten account for 7.9%. J was trimmed by 2 bases and V by 4 bases; bases with no gene match: 3. Germline V gene sequence: CDR1 SGHRS, CDR2 YFSETQ. The CDR3 has 14 residues. The sample consisted of peripheral blood. The TCR was taken from a man between 65 and 79 years old with acute or convalescent COVID-19. The J gene is TRBJ2-7, the V gene TRBV5-1, with 10 bases that match TRBD1. The CDR3 protein is CASSMGQGPYEQYF. DNA of the CDR3: TGCGCCAGCAGCATGGGACAGGGGCCCTACGAGCAGTACTTC.